Listed here are 10 T cell receptor beta chains from one sample, sequenced in a study of blood T cell repertoires in COVID-19. Some clones are missing from TCRdb's copy, which holds only in-frame ones; the method was immunoSEQ multiplex PCR. The sample contains fewer than 45,000 clones, roughly 80% of which appear only once. The specimen sequenced was peripheral blood. The receptors stem from a man aged 55 to 69 with active COVID-19.

The chain carries TRBV10-3 and TRBJ1-1; D gene ambiguous. The CDR3 contains 16 residues. Trimming cost V 0 bases and J 1 base, with 12 bases left between them. In germline, CDR1 is ENHRY, CDR2 SYGVKD. Here the CDR3 reads CAISESRGEENTEAFF. CDR3 bases: TGTGCCATCAGTGAGTCGAGAGGTGAGGAGAACACTGAAGCTTTCTTT.

The rearrangement uses TRBV5-6 and TRBJ2-2; TRBD1 might be the D (6 bases). The CDR3 totals 14 residues. The V end was cut by 4 bases, the J end by 5 bases, with 12 bases between. In germline, CDR1 is SGHDT, CDR2 YYEEEE. CDR3: CASSLRGQTGELFF. The CDR3 DNA reads TGTGCCAGCAGCCTCCGAGGACAGACCGGGGAGCTGTTTTTT. Full variable domain (rest looked up from reference TRBV5-6 and TRBJ2-2): DAGVTQSPTHLIKTRGQQVTLRCSPKSGHDTVSWYQQALGQGPQFIFQYYEEEERQRGNFPDRFSGHQFPNYSSELNVNALLLGDSALYLCASSLRGQTGELFFGEGSRLTVL.

The V call is TRBV19, the J call TRBJ2-6; a weak D match, TRBD2 (6 bases). The V end lost 5 bases, the J end lost 0 bases, and 14 bases lay between the germline ends. Looked up from germline, CDR1 is LNHDA and CDR2 is SQIVND (reference sequence). The CDR3 loop spans 17 amino acids. The CDR3 loop reads CASSARGSASGANVLTF. In DNA, the CDR3 is TGTGCCAGTAGTGCCCGGGGGAGTGCCTCTGGGGCCAACGTCCTGACTTTC. Using reference TRBV19 and TRBJ2-6 for the parts outside the CDR3, the full variable domain is DGGITQSPKYLFRKEGQNVTLSCEQNLNHDAMYWYRQDPGQGLRLIYYSQIVNDFQKGDIAEGYSVSREKKESFPLTVTSAQKNPTAFYLCASSARGSASGANVLTFGAGSRLTVL.

The genes are TRBV19 and TRBJ1-3, with TRBD1 matching over 7 bases. V lost 10 bases and J lost 0; bases outside the gene matches: 6. CDR1 and CDR2 from the germline V gene are LNHDA and SQIVND (reference sequence). CDR3 length: 14 residues. As DNA, the CDR3 is TGTGCCATATCGACAGGGAGCTCTGGAAACACCATATATTTT. Protein: CAISTGSSGNTIYF.

The chain couples TRBV11-2 to TRBJ2-6; 7 bases map to TRBD1. V lost 0 bases, J lost 0 bases, and 11 bases stayed unmatched. This CDR3 contains 20 residues. The germline gives CDR1 SGHAT, CDR2 FQNNGV. This CDR3 is CASSLETGTAGYSGANVLTF. The CDR3 coding sequence is TGTGCCAGCAGCTTAGAAACCGGGACAGCCGGATACTCTGGGGCCAACGTCCTGACTTTC.

The chain links TRBV11-2 to TRBJ2-3, with TRBD1 matching over 10 bases. V gave up 5 bases and J gave up 4 bases; unmatched junction bases: 18. The CDR3 is made up of 19 amino acids. Germline lookup yields CDR1 SGHAT and CDR2 FQNNGV. CDR3 coding DNA: TGTGCCAGCAGCACCTACGTCTGGGACAGGGGTTTTCCCGCAGATACGCAGTATTTT. The encoded protein is CASSTYVWDRGFPADTQYF.

V gene TRBV19 combines with J gene TRBJ1-4, with a tentative D call TRBD1 (5 bases). Germline assignment: CDR1 LNHDA and CDR2 SQIVND (reference sequence). The V and J ends lost 2 bases and 8 bases respectively, with 12 bases between them. This CDR3 has 14 residues. In DNA, the CDR3 is TGTGCCAGTAGTATACCAGGGCTTGACGAAAAACTGTTTTTT. The encoded protein is CASSIPGLDEKLFF.

The sample holds one count of this clone. The chain recombines TRBV4-3 with TRBJ2-2; possibly TRBD2 for D (7 bases). Germline CDR1 LGHNA, CDR2 YSLEER. CDR3 length: 19 amino acids. The V end lost 1 base, the J end lost 5 bases, and 23 bases lay between the germline ends. The CDR3, as DNA: TGCGCCAGCAGCCAAGGCGGGGGCCTCCAGGTGGAGCCTACCGGGGAGCTGTTTTTT. Translated, it gives CASSQGGGLQVEPTGELFF.

The J gene is TRBJ2-7, the V gene TRBV4-1, with D possibly being TRBD2 (7 bases). The CDR3 covers 14 residues. The germline V gene encodes CDR1 MGHRA and CDR2 YSYEKL. The germline V and J ends were trimmed by 4 bases and 5 bases, with 15 bases remaining between them. Here the CDR3 DNA reads TGCGCCAGCAGCCCTGGGGGGGGCCGTAACGAGCAGTACTTC. This codes for CASSPGGGRNEQYF.

This chain links TRBV19 with TRBJ2-1; D may be TRBD2 (5 bases). Trimming stripped 3 bases from V and 6 bases from J, with 12 bases between. In germline, CDR1 is LNHDA, CDR2 SQIVND (reference sequence). The CDR3 spans 14 residues. The CDR3 DNA sequence: TGTGCCAGTAGTATCCGAGGGATGGGCAATGAGCAGTTCTTC. Its translation is CASSIRGMGNEQFF.